The 13 T cell receptor beta chains in this list originate from one sample, sequenced in a study of vaccination and CD4 T cells after COVID-19. Cultured CD4+ T-cell DNA underwent Oncomine TCR Beta short-read sequencing. Each CDR3 protein is one row after TCRdb ran MiXCR on the PCR reads. Of tens of thousands of distinct CDR3 sequences listed, less than 65% are singletons. These receptors are not linked to any known antigen. Noted treatment: roughly 10-day PBMC culture with coronavirus spike peptide pools or control peptides (ViraFEST assay). Material: CD4+ T cells from blood, cultured in vitro. The receptor set was obtained from a human donor who had recovered from COVID-19.

This rearrangement joins TRBV28 to TRBJ1-2; 9 bases are a match to TRBD1. Germline V lookup: CDR1 MDHEN, CDR2 SYDVKM. V was pared by 4 bases and J by 8 bases, with 8 bases of the junction left unmatched. The CDR3 contains 14 residues. CDR3 sequence: CASSYRDRAGGYTF. The CDR3 nucleotides read TGTGCCAGCAGTTACCGGGACAGGGCTGGCGGCTACACCTTC.

The gene calls are TRBV27 and TRBJ1-2; D is ambiguous. CDR3 size: 16 residues. V lost 4 bases and J lost 2, with 17 bases in between. CDR1 is MNHEY and CDR2 is SMNVEV in the germline V gene (reference sequence). The DNA of the CDR3 is TGTGCCAGCAGTTCATTAGAACCGGGATTGAACTATGGCTACACCTTC. It yields the protein CASSSLEPGLNYGYTF.

The chain couples TRBV27 to TRBJ2-7; D perhaps matches TRBD1 (5 bases). Between the trimmed V and J ends, which lost 2 bases and 0 bases, there was a span of 14 bases. The CDR3 is 16 amino acids. CDR1 is MNHEY and CDR2 is SMNVEV in the germline V gene (reference sequence). CDR3 protein: CASSLAGARSSYEQYF. CDR3 sequence (DNA): TGTGCCAGCAGTTTAGCTGGGGCGAGGAGCTCCTACGAGCAGTACTTC.

This clonotype was detected a few times. The chain combines TRBV20-1 with TRBJ1-5; 9 bases line up with TRBD1. Germline V gene sequence: CDR1 DFQATT, CDR2 SNEGSKA (reference sequence). The CDR3 sequence is 15 residues long. V was pared by 6 bases and J by 1 base, with 7 bases of the junction left unmatched. This chain's CDR3 is CSARGQGRSNQPQHF. The CDR3 DNA follows: TGCAGTGCCCGGGGACAGGGACGGAGCAATCAGCCCCAGCATTTT.

This chain uses TRBV20-1 with TRBJ2-1, with D perhaps matching TRBD1 (6 bases). CDR3 size: 14 residues. Trimming stripped 5 bases from V and 4 bases from J, with 15 bases between. In germline, CDR1 is DFQATT, CDR2 SNEGSKA (reference sequence). CDR3 DNA sequence: TGCAGTGCTCCGACGAAGCAGGGGTACAATGAGCAGTTCTTC. It codes for CSAPTKQGYNEQFF.

The CDR3 coding sequence is TGCGCCAGCAGCCAAGATCCCCCCAACGGGGAGAAGGCGAATGAGCAGTTCTTC. Its protein is CASSQDPPNGEKANEQFF. The chain joins TRBV4-3 to TRBJ2-1; the D gene is possibly TRBD2 (5 bases). The CDR3 length is 18 residues. The germline V and J ends were trimmed by 0 bases and 7 bases, with 22 bases remaining between them. Germline CDR1 reads LGHNA; CDR2 reads YSLEER.

In this sample, this clonotype turned up a few times. This chain links TRBV6-2 or TRBV6-3 with TRBJ1-1; D remains unclear. CDR1 is MNHEY and CDR2 is SVGEGT in the germline V gene. The CDR3 runs 13 residues. V was trimmed by 5 bases and J by 7 bases, leaving 14 bases between them. The CDR3 region is CASSPSLSIEAFF. CDR3 nucleotides: TGTGCCAGCAGTCCCTCCTTGAGCATTGAAGCTTTCTTT.

This clonotype is a singleton in its sample. The V call is TRBV7-3, the J call TRBJ1-3, with D tentatively TRBD1 (5 bases). The V end lost 3 bases, the J end lost 0 bases, and 12 bases lay between the germline ends. The V gene's germline CDR1 is SGHTA and CDR2 FQGTGA. This CDR3 is 16 amino acids long. The CDR3: CASSFRVMISGNTIYF. The CDR3 DNA reads TGTGCCAGCAGCTTCAGGGTTATGATCTCTGGAAACACCATATATTTT. Full variable domain (remainder filled in from reference TRBV7-3 and TRBJ1-3): GAGVSQTPSNKVTEKGKYVELRCDPISGHTALYWYRQSLGQGPEFLIYFQGTGAADDSGLPNDRFFAVRPEGSVSTLKIQRTERGDSAVYLCASSFRVMISGNTIYFGEGSWLTVV.

This clonotype has a single count. The chain is built from TRBV20-1 and TRBJ2-2; perhaps TRBD2 as D (7 bases). Germline assignment: CDR1 DFQATT and CDR2 SNEGSKA (reference sequence). Trimming stripped 5 bases from V and 2 bases from J, with 18 bases between. This CDR3 contains 16 residues. Written as DNA, the CDR3 is TGCAGTGCTCCTGGGGCGGGGGCGCGAAACACCGGGGAGCTGTTTTTT. Translated, it gives CSAPGAGARNTGELFF.

The chain uses TRBV7-7 and TRBJ2-5; 8 bases are shared with TRBD1. Germline trimming cut 5 bases from V and 6 bases from J; bases unmatched to any gene: 11. The CDR3 has 15 residues. The germline gives CDR1 SSHAT, CDR2 FNYEAQ (reference sequence). CDR3 nucleotide sequence: TGTGCCAGCAGCCCAGGACAGGGACCCCGGCAGACCCAGTACTTC. This translates into CASSPGQGPRQTQYF.

On this clonotype itself: Germline is not matched at one junction end, which may reflect a read error. The chain is built from TRBV10-3 and TRBJ2-1; 9 nucleotides agree with TRBD2. CDR1 and CDR2 (germline): ENHRY, SYGVKD. The CDR3 runs to 14 residues. The CDR3 loop is CAIYGGLASNEQFF. The DNA of the CDR3 is TGTGCCATCTATGGAGGACTAGCGAGCAATGAACAGTTCTTC.

This clonotype was seen a handful of times. The V gene is TRBV19, the J gene TRBJ1-5; D unclear. Looked up from germline, CDR1 is LNHDA and CDR2 is SQIVND (reference sequence). The CDR3 spans 15 residues. Between the trimmed V and J ends, which lost 5 bases and 7 bases, there was a span of 18 bases. CDR3 nucleotide sequence: TGTGCCAGTAGTGGGCGGTCCTTGGGCTGGCAGCCCCAGCATTTT. It yields the protein CASSGRSLGWQPQHF.

This chain uses TRBV27 with TRBJ1-5; the match to TRBD1 covers 10 bases. The CDR3 is 15 residues long. Germline CDR1 is MNHEY and CDR2 is SMNVEV (reference sequence). The V segment lost 6 bases and the J segment 0 bases; nucleotides outside the gene matches: 2. The CDR3 sequence is CASRTGGYSNQPQHF. In DNA form, the CDR3 reads TGTGCCAGCAGGACAGGGGGCTATAGCAATCAGCCCCAGCATTTT.